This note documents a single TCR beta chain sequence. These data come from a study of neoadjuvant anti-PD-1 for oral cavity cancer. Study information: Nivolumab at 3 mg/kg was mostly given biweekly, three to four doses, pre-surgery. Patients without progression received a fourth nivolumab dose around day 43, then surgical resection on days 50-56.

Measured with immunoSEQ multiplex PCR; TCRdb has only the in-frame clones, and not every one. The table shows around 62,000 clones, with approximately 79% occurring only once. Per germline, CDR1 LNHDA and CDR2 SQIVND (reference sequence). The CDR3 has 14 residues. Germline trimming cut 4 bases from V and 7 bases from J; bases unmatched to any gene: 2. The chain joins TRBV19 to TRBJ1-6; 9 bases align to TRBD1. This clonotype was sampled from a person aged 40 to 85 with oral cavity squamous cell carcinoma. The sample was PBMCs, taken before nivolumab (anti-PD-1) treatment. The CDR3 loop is CASSTTGGNSPLHF. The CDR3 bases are TGTGCCAGTAGTACGACAGGGGGAAATTCACCCCTCCACTTT.